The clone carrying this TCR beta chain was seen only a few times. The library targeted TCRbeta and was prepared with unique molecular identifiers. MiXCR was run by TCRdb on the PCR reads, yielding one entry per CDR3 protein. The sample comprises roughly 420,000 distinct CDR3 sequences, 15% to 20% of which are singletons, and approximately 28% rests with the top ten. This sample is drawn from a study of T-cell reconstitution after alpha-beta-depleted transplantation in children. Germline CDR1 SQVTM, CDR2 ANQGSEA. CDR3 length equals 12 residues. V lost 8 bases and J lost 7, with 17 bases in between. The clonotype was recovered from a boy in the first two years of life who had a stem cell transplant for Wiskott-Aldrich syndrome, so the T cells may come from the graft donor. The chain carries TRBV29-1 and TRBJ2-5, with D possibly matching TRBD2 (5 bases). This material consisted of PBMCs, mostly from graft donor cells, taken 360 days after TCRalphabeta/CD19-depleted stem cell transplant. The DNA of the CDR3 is TGCAGCCCCTCCGGCCCGAGCGGGACCCAGTACTTC. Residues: CSPSGPSGTQYF. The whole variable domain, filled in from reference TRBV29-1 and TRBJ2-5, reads SAVISQKPSRDICQRGTSLTIQCQVDSQVTMMFWYRQQPGQSLTLIATANQGSEATYESGFVIDKFPISRPNLTFSTLTVSNMSPEDSSIYLCSPSGPSGTQYFGPGTRLLVL.